Below are 13 T cell receptor beta chains sequenced from a single sample in a study of blood T cell repertoires in COVID-19 (TCRdb year 2020). The receptor library was made with the immunoSEQ multiplex PCR assay. TCRdb obtained this table from immuneACCESS and retained in-frame rearrangements with V and J assigned. These tables miss some clones; where compared with another copy, unresolved V genes account for less than half of the shortfall, and the remainder is unexplained. The sample includes 150,000 to 180,000 clones, with about 80% observed a single time. Of the sample, over 0.5% falls within the top ten clones. Sequencing was carried out using peripheral blood. The receptors come from a man aged 55 to 70 with acute or convalescent COVID-19.

This chain's CDR3 is CASSAPRRGNTDTQYF. For the CDR3, the DNA is TGTGCCAGCAGCGCCCCACGACGCGGGAATACAGATACGCAGTATTTT. The rearrangement joins TRBV9 to TRBJ2-3; maybe TRBD2 (6 bases). Trimming shortened V by 3 bases and J by 3 bases, and 17 bases separated the two germline ends. The CDR3 sequence is 16 residues long. The V gene's germline CDR1 is SGDLS and CDR2 YYNGEE.

The chain joins TRBV7-2 to TRBJ2-7; a weak D match, TRBD1 (7 bases). Trimming removed 3 bases at V and 4 bases at J, with 10 bases between. The germline V gene encodes CDR1 SGHTA and CDR2 FQGNSA. This CDR3 region has 13 residues. The CDR3 coding sequence is TGTGCCAGCAGCTTGCAGGGGGGATACGAGCAGTACTTC. Protein sequence: CASSLQGGYEQYF.

The V and J genes are TRBV29-1 and TRBJ2-7; 8 bases are a match to TRBD2. CDR3 length: 11 amino acids. Trimming took 7 bases from V and 6 from J; bases not matched to a gene: 5. Germline lookup yields CDR1 SQVTM and CDR2 ANQGSEA. The CDR3 loop is CSADRGGEQYF. The CDR3 coding sequence is TGCAGCGCGGACCGGGGGGGCGAGCAGTACTTC.

This chain uses TRBV9 with TRBJ1-2; perhaps TRBD1 as D (5 bases). Trimming removed 4 bases at V and 9 bases at J, with 19 bases between. The germline CDR1 and CDR2 sequences are SGDLS and YYNGEE. CDR3 length: 14 amino acids. The CDR3 DNA is TGTGCCAGCAGCCCAGGCTCAGGGTACGGAAGCTACACCTTC. Amino acid sequence: CASSPGSGYGSYTF.

The chain combines TRBV29-1 with TRBJ1-1, with 10 bases that match TRBD1. V lost 7 bases to trimming and J lost 7 bases; unmatched junction nucleotides: 3. There are 11 residues in the CDR3. CDR1 SQVTM and CDR2 ANQGSEA come from the germline V gene. CDR3 protein: CSARDRGEAFF. Written as DNA, the CDR3 is TGCAGCGCAAGGGACAGGGGTGAAGCTTTCTTT.

The chain joins TRBV24-1 to TRBJ1-3, with TRBD1 matching 10 bases. This CDR3 contains 14 residues. Losses at the gene ends were 7 bases for V and 3 bases for J; bases not matched to a gene: 2. Germline-derived CDR1 and CDR2 are KGHDR and SFDVKD. The CDR3 reads CATSRDRGGNTIYF. As DNA, the CDR3 is TGTGCCACCAGCCGGGACAGGGGTGGAAACACCATATATTTT.

Only one count was recorded for this clone. The gene calls are TRBV5-4 and TRBJ2-1; D is possibly TRBD2 (7 bases). V was clipped by 5 bases and J by 4 bases, with 19 bases between them. The CDR3 sequence is 16 residues long. Germline lookup yields CDR1 SGHNT and CDR2 YYREEE (reference sequence). CDR3: CASRLEGEGTYNEQFF. In nucleotides, the CDR3 is TGTGCCAGCAGACTGGAGGGGGAGGGGACTTACAATGAGCAGTTCTTC.

J is TRBJ1-5 and V is TRBV12-3 or TRBV12-4; perhaps TRBD1 as D (6 bases). Trimming removed 6 bases at V and 10 bases at J, with 16 bases between. CDR3 length: 13 residues. CDR3 DNA: TGTGCCAGCAGGTTCCGGGACAATGCTCCCCAGCATTTT. Encoded protein: CASRFRDNAPQHF.

V and J are TRBV27 and TRBJ2-2, with TRBD2 matching over 15 bases. Trimming removed 6 bases from V and 5 bases from J; junction bases left unmatched: 7. Germline V CDR1 and CDR2: MNHEY, SMNVEV (reference sequence). The CDR3 covers 17 residues. The CDR3 loop is CASRGLAGGSRTGELFF. CDR3 nucleotide sequence: TGTGCCAGCAGAGGACTAGCGGGAGGGTCTCGAACCGGGGAGCTGTTTTTT.

The chain couples TRBV24-1 to TRBJ2-2; 8 nucleotides match TRBD1. Germline-derived CDR1 and CDR2 are KGHDR and SFDVKD. Germline trimming cut 0 bases from V and 2 bases from J; bases unmatched to any gene: 7. This CDR3 comprises 18 residues. For the CDR3, the DNA is TGTGCCACCAGTGATTTGGGTCCCGGACAGGGTAACACCGGGGAGCTGTTTTTT. Translating gives CATSDLGPGQGNTGELFF.

This sequence joins TRBV19 and TRBJ1-2, with D perhaps TRBD1 (6 bases). The germline V and J ends were trimmed by 9 bases and 8 bases, with 25 bases remaining between them. The CDR3 consists of 15 residues. Germline CDR1 and CDR2: LNHDA and SQIVND (reference sequence). CDR3 nucleotide sequence: TGTGCCAGCGAGACAGTCGCGGCAGGGGTGGGCGGCTACACCTTC. Translation gives CASETVAAGVGGYTF.

This clone came up once. The chain employs TRBV2 and TRBJ2-7; D unresolved. Germline lookup yields CDR1 SNHLY and CDR2 FYNNEI. This CDR3 is 12 amino acids long. V lost 3 bases and J lost 4, with 7 bases in between. This CDR3 is CASSDAAYEQYF. The CDR3 DNA sequence: TGTGCCAGCAGTGATGCGGCGTACGAGCAGTACTTC.

V and J are TRBV19 and TRBJ2-5; possible D gene TRBD2, 6 bases. This CDR3 comprises 14 residues. Germline CDR1 is LNHDA and CDR2 is SQIVND (reference sequence). V shed 8 bases and J shed 7 bases, with 20 bases lying between them. The CDR3 DNA reads as TGTGCCAGTGCCACACTAGCAGCCCAGGGGACCCAGTACTTC. The encoded protein is CASATLAAQGTQYF.